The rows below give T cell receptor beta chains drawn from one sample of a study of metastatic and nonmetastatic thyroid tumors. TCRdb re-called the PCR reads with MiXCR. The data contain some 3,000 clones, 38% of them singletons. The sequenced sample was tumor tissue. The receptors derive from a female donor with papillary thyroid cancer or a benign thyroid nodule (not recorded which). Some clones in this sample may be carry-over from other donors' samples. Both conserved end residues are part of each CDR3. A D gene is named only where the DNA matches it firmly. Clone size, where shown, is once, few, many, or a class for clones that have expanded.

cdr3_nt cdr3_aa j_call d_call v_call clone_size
TGTGCCAGCAGTTACTCGCGGACAGGGAGTACTGAAGCTTTCTTT CASSYSRTGSTEAFF TRBJ1-1 TRBD1 TRBV6-5 few
TGTGCCTGGAGGCGACAGGACGGAAACACTGAAGCTTTCTTT CAWRRQDGNTEAFF TRBJ1-1 - TRBV30 -
TGTGCCAGCAGTGAACTCGGGGGTAATTCACCCCTCCACTTT CASSELGGNSPLHF TRBJ1-6 - TRBV6-1 -
TGTGCCAGCAGTGTGGGGGTGAACACTGAAGCTTTCTTT CASSVGVNTEAFF TRBJ1-1 - TRBV6-4 -
TGTGCCAGCAGCTACGACCAGGGGCCGGGGCAGCCCCAGCATTTT CASSYDQGPGQPQHF TRBJ1-5 - TRBV7-8 once
TGTGCCAGTAGTGAAGCGGGAGGTATATACGAGCAGTACTTC CASSEAGGIYEQYF TRBJ2-7 TRBD2 TRBV19 -
TGCGCCAGCAGCCAAGTCGCAGAAAACTATGGCTACACCTTC CASSQVAENYGYTF TRBJ1-2 - TRBV4-1 -
TGTGCCAGCAGCCAAGAGAACGGGGTAGCGGGGGGAAGGCAAGAGACCCAGTACTTC CASSQENGVAGGRQETQYF TRBJ2-5 TRBD2 TRBV4-2 -
TGCGCCAGCAGCTTGGGCCAGGGGTTCACCTACGAGCAGTACTTC CASSLGQGFTYEQYF TRBJ2-7 - TRBV5-1 -
TGTGCCAGCAGCCCCGGGACAGGGCCCTACGAGCAGTACTTC CASSPGTGPYEQYF TRBJ2-7 TRBD1 TRBV11-3 few
TGTGCCAGCAGCTTAGCGGAGAGGACTGAAGCTTTCTTT CASSLAERTEAFF TRBJ1-1 - TRBV7-8 -
TGTGCCAGCAGTGGCCCCGGGACCTACAATGAGCAGTTCTTC CASSGPGTYNEQFF TRBJ2-1 - TRBV12-3/TRBV12-4 -
TGTGCCAGCAGCCTCGGACAGGGGGTGATACACACAGATACGCAGTATTTT CASSLGQGVIHTDTQYF TRBJ2-3 TRBD1 TRBV11-1 -
TGTGCCAGCAGCTTCCAGGGACAGAATAATTCACCCCTCCACTTT CASSFQGQNNSPLHF TRBJ1-6 TRBD1 TRBV11-2 -
TGTGCCAGCAGCCCCTACGGCAGCTCTGGAAACACCATATATTTT CASSPYGSSGNTIYF TRBJ1-3 - TRBV7-2 -
TGTGCCAGCGTAGGGGTCGACAAGTATGGCTACACCTTC CASVGVDKYGYTF TRBJ1-2 - TRBV6-1 many
TGCAGTGCTAGAGATAGGGTGGGTAACTACGAGCAGTACTTC CSARDRVGNYEQYF TRBJ2-7 - TRBV20-1 -
TGTGCCAGCAGTTCTCCGACAGGGAGTTATTCACCCCTCCACTTT CASSSPTGSYSPLHF TRBJ1-6 TRBD1 TRBV28 -
TGTGCCAGCAGCTCCGAAAGGCCAGATACGCAGTATTTT CASSSERPDTQYF TRBJ2-3 - TRBV9 -
TGTGCCAGCAGTGCGGGGTCTGGGACAGGGGACTCCTACGAGCAGTACTTC CASSAGSGTGDSYEQYF TRBJ2-7 TRBD1 TRBV27 -
TGTGCCAGCAGCTATAGCGGGGGCCCGATCTACGAGCAGTACTTC CASSYSGGPIYEQYF TRBJ2-7 TRBD2 TRBV27 -
TGTGCCAGCAGTGGCCGGGGGACTGGTTCACCCCTCCACTTT CASSGRGTGSPLHF TRBJ1-6 - TRBV6-1 few
TGTGCCAGCAGCCTCGACGAGGATAGCTCCTACGAGCAGTACTTC CASSLDEDSSYEQYF TRBJ2-7 - TRBV9 -